The entry below gives a single TCR beta chain sequence along with its context. Antigen: not known. Germline V lookup: CDR1 LNHDA, CDR2 SQIVND (reference sequence). The CDR3 is 13 amino acids. The V gene lost 7 bases and the J gene lost 5 bases, with 12 bases spanning the gap. It was with 60 Vbeta and 13 Jbeta primers that the PCR ran. Sequenced by immunoSEQ multiplex PCR; TCRdb stores in-frame clones only, minus some. This table has about 120,000 clones, roughly four fifths appearing once. The sample is drawn from a study of cytomegalovirus exposure and HLA in healthy donors. General study points: As a later analysis revealed, most CMV-associated TCR beta chains appeared HLA-restricted. CMV serostatus stood as the only immune exposure information on hand. Presence/absence comparisons presumed near-even sequencing depth among donors. With DRB1 most and HLA-C fewest, TCR association rates differed between HLA loci in a later analysis.

The TCR originated in a woman in her late teens or twenties in good health and CMV-seronegative. Sequencing was carried out using PBMCs. V usage is TRBV19 and J usage is TRBJ1-5; D is perhaps TRBD1 (5 bases). CDR3 loop: CASKGLSYQPQHF. The CDR3 nucleotides read TGTGCCAGTAAGGGGCTTTCTTATCAGCCCCAGCATTTT.